A selection of T cell receptor beta chains follows, all from one sample in a study of T-cell reconstitution after alpha-beta-depleted transplantation in children. TCRdb called the PCR reads again in MiXCR, with one record for every CDR3 protein. The data contain fewer than 120,000 distinct CDR3 sequences, about 9.4% of them seen just once; the ten biggest clones take up 8%. Sequenced here: PBMCs from the stem cell graft donor, sampled from the stem cell graft. The receptor source for this set is a human donor who donated a stem cell graft to a child with acute lymphoblastic leukemia. Each CDR3 is given with its conserved first and last residue. A D gene is named only where the DNA matches it firmly. The size field is filled for only some rows; it gives once, few, many or a size class.

j_call | clone_size | v_call | d_call | cdr3_nt | cdr3_aa
TRBJ1-6 | many | TRBV2 | . | TGTGCCAGCCAGTTTAACAGAAATTCACCCCTCCACTTT | CASQFNRNSPLHF
TRBJ2-7 | many | TRBV3-1 | TRBD1 | TGTGCCAGCAGCCGGGACAGGGTGGGCGAGCAGTACTTC | CASSRDRVGEQYF
TRBJ1-1 | many | TRBV7-3 | . | TGTGCCAGCAGCCCATCGGGGGCGGGTGGCACTGAAGCTTTCTTT | CASSPSGAGGTEAFF
TRBJ1-6 | many | TRBV5-1 | . | TGCGCCAGCAGCTTGGATAAGGGGTGGGGTAATTCACCCCTCCACTTT | CASSLDKGWGNSPLHF
TRBJ1-2 | many | TRBV7-6 | . | TGTGCCAGCAGCTTAGGTGGACCCAATGCTGGCTACACCTTC | CASSLGGPNAGYTF
TRBJ1-1 | many | TRBV15 | TRBD1 | TGTGCCACCAGCAGCAGGGGGCTCGAAGCTTTCTTT | CATSSRGLEAFF
TRBJ2-7 | many | TRBV12-3/TRBV12-4 | TRBD2 | TGTGCCAGCAGTCCCGGGACTATCTTATCCTACGAGCAGTACTTC | CASSPGTILSYEQYF
TRBJ2-7 | few | TRBV4-3 | . | TGCGCCAGCAGCCAAGATCGCCGGAGCAGGAGCTCCTACGAGCAGTACTTC | CASSQDRRSRSSYEQYF
TRBJ2-7 | many | TRBV5-1 | TRBD2 | TGCGCCAGCAGCCCGTCTAGCGGGAGCTACGAGCAGTACTTC | CASSPSSGSYEQYF
TRBJ2-3 | . | TRBV11-2 | . | TGTGCCAGCAGCTCCCCCACGAGCTCAGTCACCGGAAAAGATACGCAGTATTTT | CASSSPTSSVTGKDTQYF
TRBJ1-6 | many | TRBV20-1 | TRBD1 | TGCAGTGCTGTGGAGGGGACAGGCAATTCACCCCTCCACTTT | CSAVEGTGNSPLHF
TRBJ2-2 | few | TRBV11-2 | . | TGTGCCAGCAGCGGGTCTAGACGGGGCATTGGAGGGGAGCTGTTTTTT | CASSGSRRGIGGELFF
TRBJ2-6 | many | TRBV6-2/TRBV6-3 | . | TGTGCCAGCAGTTCATCGTTTGACAGGTCTGGGGCCAACGTCCTGACTTTC | CASSSSFDRSGANVLTF
TRBJ1-1 | many | TRBV6-5 | TRBD1 | TGTGCCAGCAGCAGGACAGGGGGTACCACTGAAGCTTTCTTT | CASSRTGGTTEAFF
TRBJ1-3 | many | TRBV12-3/TRBV12-4 | . | TGTGCCAGCAGCGAGAGGTTAATCTCTGGAAACACCATATATTTT | CASSERLISGNTIYF
TRBJ1-2 | many | TRBV12-3/TRBV12-4 | . | TGTGCCAGCAGTTTAGCGGGGGCACAAGATGGCTACACCTTC | CASSLAGAQDGYTF
TRBJ2-2 | . | TRBV7-6 | TRBD2 | TGTGCCAGCAGCCGTCCGGGACTAGCGGGGGGGAGAGGGGAGCTGTTTTTT | CASSRPGLAGGRGELFF
TRBJ1-2 | . | TRBV5-4 | TRBD1 | TGTGCCAGCAGCTTCCGGGACAGGGTTAACTATGGCTACACCTTC | CASSFRDRVNYGYTF
TRBJ2-3 | many | TRBV25-1 | TRBD2 | TGTGCCAGCAGTGAACCTAGCGGGGTAACAGATACGCAGTATTTT | CASSEPSGVTDTQYF
TRBJ2-1 | many | TRBV29-1 | . | TGCAGCGTCAAAGAGGCATATAGCTCCTACAATGAGCAGTTCTTC | CSVKEAYSSYNEQFF
TRBJ1-2 | many | TRBV5-1 | . | TGCGCCAGCAGCCTCGGACAGAGCTATGGCTACACCTTC | CASSLGQSYGYTF
TRBJ2-2 | many | TRBV30 | . | TGTGCCTGGGCGATAGGTTCCGGGGAGCTGTTTTTT | CAWAIGSGELFF
TRBJ1-4 | many | TRBV20-1 | . | TGCAGTGCTAGAGATGGACATTTTAATGAAAAACTGTTTTTT | CSARDGHFNEKLFF
TRBJ2-3 | many | TRBV12-3/TRBV12-4 | . | TGTGCCAGCAGTTTCGGGCCGAGAGATACGCAGTATTTT | CASSFGPRDTQYF
TRBJ2-7 | many | TRBV9 | . | TGTGCCAGCAGCGCGGACGGCGCTACCTACGAGCAGTACTTC | CASSADGATYEQYF
TRBJ1-3 | many | TRBV12-3/TRBV12-4 | . | TGTGCCAGCAGTTTAGGTTCGACAAACACCATATATTTT | CASSLGSTNTIYF
TRBJ2-2 | . | TRBV5-1 | . | TGCGCCAGCAGCGGAGGCGGACAGCGATACACCGGGGAGCTGTTTTTT | CASSGGGQRYTGELFF
TRBJ1-4 | many | TRBV5-1 | . | TGCGCCAGCAGCTTGGATCGGGGGCATGGGGAAAAACTGTTTTTT | CASSLDRGHGEKLFF
TRBJ2-2 | many | TRBV7-3 | TRBD2 | TGTGCCAGCAGCCAAGCGGGAAAGATGGACGGGGAGCTGTTTTTT | CASSQAGKMDGELFF
TRBJ1-5 | many | TRBV20-1 | TRBD1 | TGCAGTGCTAGTTCCGTCGGACAGGGAAGCAATCAGCCCCAGCATTTT | CSASSVGQGSNQPQHF
TRBJ2-1 | many | TRBV12-3/TRBV12-4 | . | TGTGCCAGCAGTTTAGTCCGAACAGGGTACCCCAACTACAATGAGCAGTTCTTC | CASSLVRTGYPNYNEQFF
TRBJ2-1 | many | TRBV3-1 | . | TGTGCCAGCAGCGTCAGGGCGTCCTACAATGAGCAGTTCTTC | CASSVRASYNEQFF
TRBJ1-5 | many | TRBV9 | TRBD1 | TGTGCCAGCAGCGCGACAGGGGGTAGCAATCAGCCCCAGCATTTT | CASSATGGSNQPQHF
TRBJ2-7 | many | TRBV12-3/TRBV12-4 | TRBD1 | TGTGCCAGCACCCGACAAAAGGGGGCTCACGAGCAGTACTTC | CASTRQKGAHEQYF
TRBJ1-1 | many | TRBV5-1 | TRBD1 | TGCGCCAGCAGAACGGACAGGGGACTGGAGACTGAAGCTTTCTTT | CASRTDRGLETEAFF
TRBJ1-5 | many | TRBV19 | TRBD1 | TGTGCCAGTAGTATAGGAACGACAGGGTCCAATCAGCCCCAGCATTTT | CASSIGTTGSNQPQHF
TRBJ2-7 | many | TRBV5-1 | TRBD2 | TGCGCCAGCAGCTCTAGCGGGGGATCCTACGAGCAGTACTTC | CASSSSGGSYEQYF
TRBJ1-2 | . | TRBV5-4 | TRBD1 | TGTGCCAGCAGCTGGGACAGTGCTAACTATGGCTACACCTTC | CASSWDSANYGYTF
TRBJ2-3 | many | TRBV5-6 | TRBD2 | TGTGCCAGCAGCCCCGGGACTACGAACACAGATACGCAGTATTTT | CASSPGTTNTDTQYF
TRBJ1-1 | . | TRBV19 | . | TGTGCCAGTAGTATGTCGGGAAGGACTGAAGCTTTCTTT | CASSMSGRTEAFF
TRBJ2-1 | many | TRBV10-3 | TRBD2 | TGTGCCATCAGTAGACTAGCGATCCCTAAGAATGAGCAGTTCTTC | CAISRLAIPKNEQFF
TRBJ2-2 | . | TRBV24-1 | . | TGTGCCACCAGTGACTCGGGAAAATTCGGGTCCGGGGAGCTGTTTTTT | CATSDSGKFGSGELFF
TRBJ2-3 | few | TRBV12-3/TRBV12-4 | TRBD1 | TGTGCCAGCAGTTTTATTGGACAGGGGGCAGATACGCAGTATTTT | CASSFIGQGADTQYF
TRBJ2-7 | many | TRBV4-3 | TRBD1 | TGCGCCAGCAGTCAGACACCCGGCTTTGGACAGGGGGCTTTGGACGAGCAGTACTTC | CASSQTPGFGQGALDEQYF
TRBJ2-4 | many | TRBV12-3/TRBV12-4 | . | TGTGCCAGCAGTCTACAGGGTTGGGGGGCCATTAAGCTAACCAAAAACATTCAGTACTTC | CASSLQGWGAIKLTKNIQYF
TRBJ1-1 | . | TRBV23-1 | . | TGCGCCAGCAGTCAAGTAGCAGGATGGACTGAAGCTTTCTTT | CASSQVAGWTEAFF
TRBJ2-1 | . | TRBV11-2 | TRBD2 | TGTGCCAGCAGCCCGCGTAGGTGGACTAGCGGGGGTCACAATGAGCAGTTCTTC | CASSPRRWTSGGHNEQFF
TRBJ2-7 | many | TRBV5-5 | . | TGTGCCAGCAGCTTCTACCGGGACTACGAGCAGTACTTC | CASSFYRDYEQYF
TRBJ1-3 | many | TRBV12-3/TRBV12-4 | TRBD1 | TGTGCCAGCAGTTTATTGGGGACAGGGGGCCCTGGAAACACCATATATTTT | CASSLLGTGGPGNTIYF
TRBJ2-1 | many | TRBV6-5 | TRBD1 | TGTGCCAGCAGTTACGGGGACAGGGGGCAATACAATGAGCAGTTCTTC | CASSYGDRGQYNEQFF
TRBJ1-1 | many | TRBV4-3 | . | TGCGCCAGCAGCCACCGAATGACAGGTGAAGCTTTCTTT | CASSHRMTGEAFF